This T cell receptor (beta chain) was documented in a study of vaccination and CD4 T cells after COVID-19. Study context: From HCoV-229E, HCoV-OC43, HCoV-NL63 and SARS-CoV-2, overlapping spike peptides were used to stimulate the cells.

Treatment given: approximately 9-day PBMC culture with coronavirus spike peptide pools or control peptides (ViraFEST assay). Half the growth medium was swapped for new IL-2 medium on days 3 and 7. V lost 4 bases and J lost 5; bases outside the gene matches: 9. CDR3 length: 15 amino acids. Germline V gives CDR1 SEHNR, CDR2 FQNEAQ (reference sequence). The Oncomine TCR Beta short-read assay sequenced DNA from cultured CD4+ T cells. TCRdb ran MiXCR on the PCR reads and lists one entry per CDR3 protein. Of 11,000 or so distinct CDR3 sequences detected, 45% to 60% appear once; the ten largest clones hold around 22%. Note on this clonotype: Its antigen is undetermined.

The sequence was obtained from a human donor who had recovered from COVID-19. Sequencing was performed on CD4+ T cells from blood, cultured in vitro. The rearrangement links TRBV7-9 to TRBJ2-5; 8 bases are shared with TRBD1. The CDR3 protein is CASSSGGTGAETQYF. For the CDR3, the DNA is TGTGCCAGCAGCTCGGGTGGGACAGGAGCGGAGACCCAGTACTTC.